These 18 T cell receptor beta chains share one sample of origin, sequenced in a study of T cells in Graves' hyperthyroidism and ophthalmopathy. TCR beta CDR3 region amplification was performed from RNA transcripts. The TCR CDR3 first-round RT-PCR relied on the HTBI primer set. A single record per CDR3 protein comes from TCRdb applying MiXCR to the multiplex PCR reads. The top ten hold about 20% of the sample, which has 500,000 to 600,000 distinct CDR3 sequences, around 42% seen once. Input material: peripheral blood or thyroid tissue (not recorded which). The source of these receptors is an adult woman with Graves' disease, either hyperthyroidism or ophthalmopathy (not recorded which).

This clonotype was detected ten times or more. CDR3 sequence (DNA): TGCGCCACCCGAGAGGGCGACAACCAGCCCCAGCATTTT. Its translation is CATREGDNQPQHF. The J gene is TRBJ1-5, the V gene TRBV5-1; D gene ambiguous. Trimming shortened V by 9 bases and J by 7 bases, and 17 bases separated the two germline ends. CDR1 SGHRS and CDR2 YFSETQ come from the germline V gene. The CDR3 is 13 amino acids.

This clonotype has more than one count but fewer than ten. The CDR3 sequence is CASSAQAMGYQPQHF. The CDR3 coding sequence is TGTGCCAGCAGTGCGCAGGCGATGGGGTATCAGCCCCAGCATTTT. V usage is TRBV27 and J usage is TRBJ1-5; D unresolved. The CDR3 extends over 15 amino acids. Per germline, CDR1 MNHEY and CDR2 SMNVEV (reference sequence). Trimming pared 5 bases from V and 5 bases from J, leaving 16 bases between.

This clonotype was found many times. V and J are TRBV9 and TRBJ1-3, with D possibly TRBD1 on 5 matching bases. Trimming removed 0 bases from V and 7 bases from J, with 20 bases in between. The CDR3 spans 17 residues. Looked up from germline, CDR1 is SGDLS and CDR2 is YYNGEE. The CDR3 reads CASSVGMRGQGPNTIYF. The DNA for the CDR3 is TGTGCCAGCAGCGTAGGGATGAGAGGGCAGGGCCCGAACACCATATATTTT.

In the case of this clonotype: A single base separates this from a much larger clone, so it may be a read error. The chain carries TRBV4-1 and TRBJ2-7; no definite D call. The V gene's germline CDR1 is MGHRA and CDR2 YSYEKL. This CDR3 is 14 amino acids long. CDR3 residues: CASNQDGQVYEQYF. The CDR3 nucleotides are TGCGCCAGCAACCAAGATGGGCAGGTCTACGAGCAGTACTTC.

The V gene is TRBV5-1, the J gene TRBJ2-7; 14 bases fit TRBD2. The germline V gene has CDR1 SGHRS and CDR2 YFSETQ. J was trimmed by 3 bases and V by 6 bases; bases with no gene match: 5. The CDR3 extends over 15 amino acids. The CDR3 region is CASTMGLAGVYEQYF. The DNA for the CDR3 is TGCGCCAGCACCATGGGACTAGCGGGAGTCTACGAGCAGTACTTC.

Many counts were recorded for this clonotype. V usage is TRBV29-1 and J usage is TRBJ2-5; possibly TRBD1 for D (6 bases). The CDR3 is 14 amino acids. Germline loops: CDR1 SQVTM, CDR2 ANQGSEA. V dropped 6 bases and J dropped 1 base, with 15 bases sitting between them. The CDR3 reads CSVPDSPGQETQYF. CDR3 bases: TGCAGCGTCCCGGACAGTCCGGGCCAAGAGACCCAGTACTTC.

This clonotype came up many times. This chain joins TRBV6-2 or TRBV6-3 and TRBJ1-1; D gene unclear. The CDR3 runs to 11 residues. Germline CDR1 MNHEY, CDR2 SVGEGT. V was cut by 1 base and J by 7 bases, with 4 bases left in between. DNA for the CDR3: TGTGCCAGCAGTTACTTGGGTGAAGCTTTCTTT. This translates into CASSYLGEAFF.

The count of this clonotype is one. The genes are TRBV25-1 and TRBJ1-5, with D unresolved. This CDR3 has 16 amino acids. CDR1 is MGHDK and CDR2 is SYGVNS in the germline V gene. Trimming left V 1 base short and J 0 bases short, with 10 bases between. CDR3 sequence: CASSESSEYSNQPQHF. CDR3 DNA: TGTGCCAGCAGTGAATCATCGGAGTATAGCAATCAGCCCCAGCATTTT.

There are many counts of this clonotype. This CDR3 is CASSQDRQGYEKLFF. The DNA of the CDR3 is TGCGCCAGCAGCCAAGATCGGCAGGGCTACGAAAAACTGTTTTTT. V and J are TRBV4-1 and TRBJ1-4; D possibly corresponds to TRBD1 (5 bases). This CDR3 spans 15 amino acids. Germline CDR1 reads MGHRA; CDR2 reads YSYEKL. Trimming cost V 0 bases and J 8 bases, with 13 bases left between them.

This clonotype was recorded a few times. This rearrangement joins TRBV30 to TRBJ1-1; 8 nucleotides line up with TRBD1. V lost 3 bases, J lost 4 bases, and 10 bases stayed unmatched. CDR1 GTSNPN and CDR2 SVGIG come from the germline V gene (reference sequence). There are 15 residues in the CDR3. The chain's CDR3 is CAWSDDGQGVTEAFF. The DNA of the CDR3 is TGTGCCTGGAGCGACGACGGACAGGGTGTCACTGAAGCTTTCTTT.

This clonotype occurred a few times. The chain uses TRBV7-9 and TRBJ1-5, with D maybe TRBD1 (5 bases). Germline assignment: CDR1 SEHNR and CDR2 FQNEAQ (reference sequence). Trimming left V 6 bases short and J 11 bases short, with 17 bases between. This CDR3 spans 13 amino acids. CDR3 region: CASRPDRQETQHF. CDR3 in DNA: TGTGCCAGCAGACCTGACAGACAAGAGACCCAGCATTTT.

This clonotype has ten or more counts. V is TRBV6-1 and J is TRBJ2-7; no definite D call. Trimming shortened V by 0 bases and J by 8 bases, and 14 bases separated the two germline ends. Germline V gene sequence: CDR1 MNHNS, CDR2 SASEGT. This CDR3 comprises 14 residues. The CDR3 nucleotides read TGTGCCAGCAGTGAAGCGGAAGACCCCCCGCAGCAGTACTTC. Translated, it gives CASSEAEDPPQQYF.

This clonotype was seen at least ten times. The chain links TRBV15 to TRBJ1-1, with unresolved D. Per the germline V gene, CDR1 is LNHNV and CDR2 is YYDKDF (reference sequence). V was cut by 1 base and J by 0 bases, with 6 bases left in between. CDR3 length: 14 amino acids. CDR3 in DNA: TGTGCCACCAGCAGAGTAGGGATGAACACTGAAGCTTTCTTT. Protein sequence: CATSRVGMNTEAFF.

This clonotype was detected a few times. CDR3: CAWSKGGSNQPQHF. DNA of the CDR3: TGTGCCTGGAGTAAGGGGGGCAGCAATCAGCCCCAGCATTTT. The V gene is TRBV30, the J gene TRBJ1-5; D possibly corresponds to TRBD1 (6 bases). V gave up 2 bases and J gave up 1 base, with 9 bases separating them. CDR1 GTSNPN and CDR2 SVGIG come from the germline V gene (reference sequence). CDR3 length equals 14 residues.

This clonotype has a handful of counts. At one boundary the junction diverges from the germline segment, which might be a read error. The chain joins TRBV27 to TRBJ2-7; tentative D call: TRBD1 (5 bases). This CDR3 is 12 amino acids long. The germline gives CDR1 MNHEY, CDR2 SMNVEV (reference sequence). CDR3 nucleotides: TGTGCCAGCAGGGGGCCCTCCCACGAGCAGTACTTC. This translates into CASRGPSHEQYF.

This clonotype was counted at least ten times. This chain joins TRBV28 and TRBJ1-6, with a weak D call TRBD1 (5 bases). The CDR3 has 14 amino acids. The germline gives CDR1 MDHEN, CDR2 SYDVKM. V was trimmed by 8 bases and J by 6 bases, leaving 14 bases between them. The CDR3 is CASGSLGGNSPLHF. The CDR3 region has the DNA TGTGCCAGCGGCTCGTTGGGGGGTAATTCACCCCTCCACTTT. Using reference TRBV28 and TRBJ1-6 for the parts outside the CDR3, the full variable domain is DVKVTQSSRYLVKRTGEKVFLECVQDMDHENMFWYRQDPGLGLRLIYFSYDVKMKEKGDIPEGYSVSREKKERFSLILESASTNQTSMYLCASGSLGGNSPLHFGNGTRLTVT.

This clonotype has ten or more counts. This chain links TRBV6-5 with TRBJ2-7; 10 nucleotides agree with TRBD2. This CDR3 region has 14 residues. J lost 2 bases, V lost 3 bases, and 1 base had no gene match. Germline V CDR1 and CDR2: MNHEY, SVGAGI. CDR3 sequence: CASSYGTSAYEQYF. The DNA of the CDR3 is TGTGCCAGCAGTTATGGGACTAGCGCCTACGAGCAGTACTTC.

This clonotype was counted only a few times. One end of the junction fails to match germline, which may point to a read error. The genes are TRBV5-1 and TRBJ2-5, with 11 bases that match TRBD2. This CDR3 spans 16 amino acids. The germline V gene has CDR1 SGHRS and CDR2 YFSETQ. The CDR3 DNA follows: TGCGCCAGCAGCTTGCAGGGACTAGCGGACCAAGAGGCCCAGTACTTC. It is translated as CASSLQGLADQEAQYF.